In this sample, the clone carrying this T cell receptor (beta chain) turned up a few times. J gave up 9 bases and V 5 bases, and 16 bases lay outside the gene matches. Germline V CDR1 and CDR2: SEHNR, FQNEAQ (reference sequence). The CDR3 is made up of 16 amino acids. The assay was immunoSEQ multiplex PCR, and TCRdb's table has in-frame clones only and misses some. The table records approximately 13,000 clones, approximately 52% of them present only once. This sample was taken from a study of sequential checkpoint blockade in melanoma. Turning to the study itself: Patients were randomized 1:1 to nivolumab-then-ipilimumab or ipilimumab-then-nivolumab first-line. After both sequences, patients received maintenance nivolumab.

Treatment denoted: randomized to nivolumab then ipilimumab (arm A) or the reverse (arm B). Patients had received no earlier DNA-damaging chemotherapy. PBMC sorting kept live CD3+CD8+ cells without CD19 or CD56. The chain joins TRBV7-9 to TRBJ2-3; 8 bases fit TRBD2. The sample consisted of CD8+ T cells sorted from blood (inferred from file names), taken from a patient given nivolumab and ipilimumab in sequence. The clonotype was recovered from a human donor with melanoma. This CDR3 reads CASSPQAGAARETQYF. CDR3 DNA: TGTGCCAGCAGCCCCCAAGCGGGAGCTGCAAGGGAAACGCAGTATTTT.